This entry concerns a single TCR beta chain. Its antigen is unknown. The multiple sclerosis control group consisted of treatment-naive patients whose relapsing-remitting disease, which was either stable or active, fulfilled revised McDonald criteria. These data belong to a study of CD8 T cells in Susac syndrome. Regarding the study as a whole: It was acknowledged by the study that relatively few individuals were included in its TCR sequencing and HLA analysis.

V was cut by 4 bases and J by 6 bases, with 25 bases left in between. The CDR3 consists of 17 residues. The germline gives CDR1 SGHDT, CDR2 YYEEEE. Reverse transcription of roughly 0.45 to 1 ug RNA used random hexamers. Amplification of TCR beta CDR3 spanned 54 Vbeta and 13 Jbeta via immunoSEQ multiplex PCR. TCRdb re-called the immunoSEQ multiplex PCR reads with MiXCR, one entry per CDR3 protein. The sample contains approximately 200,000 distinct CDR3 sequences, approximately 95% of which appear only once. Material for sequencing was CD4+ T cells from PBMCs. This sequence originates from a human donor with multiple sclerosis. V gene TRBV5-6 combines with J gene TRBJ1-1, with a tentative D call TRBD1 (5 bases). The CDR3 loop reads CASSLLRDGRKGAEAFF. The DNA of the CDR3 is TGTGCCAGCAGCCTATTGAGGGACGGGAGAAAGGGAGCTGAAGCTTTCTTT.